The 30 T cell receptor beta chains reported below all come from one sample, sequenced in a study of neoadjuvant anti-PD-1 for oral cavity cancer. Data came from immunoSEQ multiplex PCR; TCRdb stores just in-frame clones and leaves some out. This sample has under 85,000 clones, with around 80% found just once. Sequenced here: PBMCs, sampled before nivolumab (anti-PD-1) treatment. These receptors were collected from a person aged 35-79 years with oral cavity squamous cell carcinoma.

V gene TRBV7-9 combines with J gene TRBJ1-4, with 10 bases lining up with TRBD1. The CDR3 is 14 amino acids. The V segment lost 6 bases and the J segment 5 bases; nucleotides outside the gene matches: 3. CDR1 SEHNR and CDR2 FQNEAQ come from the germline V gene (reference sequence). CDR3 region: CASSQTGGNEKLFF. The CDR3 DNA is TGTGCCAGCAGTCAGACAGGGGGCAATGAAAAACTGTTTTTT.

This rearrangement joins TRBV5-1 to TRBJ1-4; 9 nucleotides match TRBD1. Germline V gene data show CDR1 as SGHRS and CDR2 as YFSETQ. V shed 3 bases and J 8 bases; nucleotides not matched to a gene: 2. The CDR3 spans 13 residues. The chain's CDR3 is CASSSGQGEKLFF. Written as DNA, the CDR3 is TGCGCCAGCAGCTCGGGACAGGGAGAAAAACTGTTTTTT.

The chain couples TRBV5-1 to TRBJ1-1, with D tentatively TRBD1 (6 bases). V dropped 5 bases and J dropped 1 base, with 9 bases sitting between them. Germline V gene data show CDR1 as SGHRS and CDR2 as YFSETQ. This CDR3 is 13 amino acids long. Here the CDR3 DNA reads TGCGCCAGCAGGGGACAACCGAACACTGAAGCTTTCTTT. It codes for CASRGQPNTEAFF.

The rearrangement joins TRBV11-2 to TRBJ1-2; 7 bases match TRBD1. The germline V gene has CDR1 SGHAT and CDR2 FQNNGV. The CDR3 extends over 14 amino acids. Trimming at V came to 0 bases and at J to 4 bases, leaving 2 bases not matched to a gene. CDR3 residues: CASSLESGGYGYTF. CDR3 coding DNA: TGTGCCAGCAGCTTAGAATCAGGGGGCTATGGCTACACCTTC.

This sequence joins TRBV13 and TRBJ2-7; 9 nucleotides agree with TRBD2. V dropped 5 bases and J dropped 1; count of bases not matched to a gene: 3. The CDR3 has 14 amino acids. CDR1 is PRHDT and CDR2 is FYEKMQ in the germline V gene (reference sequence). This chain's CDR3 is CASSGSGRSYEQYF. DNA for the CDR3: TGTGCCAGCAGCGGCAGCGGGAGGTCCTACGAGCAGTACTTC.

The chain employs TRBV11-2 and TRBJ2-7; no clear D. The CDR3 contains 16 residues. The ends were cut back, 4 bases at V and 1 base at J, with 17 bases in the middle. CDR1 and CDR2 from the germline V gene are SGHAT and FQNNGV. The CDR3 coding sequence is TGTGCCAGCAGCTCCCCCGTAGTTTTGACATCCTACGAGCAGTACTTC. It encodes CASSSPVVLTSYEQYF. Full variable domain (rest looked up from reference TRBV11-2 and TRBJ2-7): EAGVAQSPRYKIIEKRQSVAFWCNPISGHATLYWYQQILGQGPKLLIQFQNNGVVDDSQLPKDRFSAERLKGVDSTLKIQPAKLEDSAVYLCASSSPVVLTSYEQYFGPGTRLTVT.

The sample holds a few counts of this clone. The junction and the germline gene differ at one end; a read error may be behind it. This chain links TRBV29-1 with TRBJ1-4; a weak D match, TRBD1 (5 bases). The CDR3 sequence is 12 residues long. From germline, CDR1 is SQVTM and CDR2 ANQGSEA. CDR3 loop: CSVGGNNEKLFF. Written as DNA, the CDR3 is TGCAGTGTTGGGGGGAATAATGAAAAACTGTTTTTT. Supplemented by reference TRBV29-1 and TRBJ1-4, the full variable domain reads SAVISQKPSRDICQRGTSLTIQCQVDSQVTMMFWYRQQPGQSLTLIATANQGSEATYESGFVIDKFPISRPNLTFSTLTVSNMSPEDSSIYLCSVGGNNEKLFFGSGTQLSVL.

V is TRBV27 and J is TRBJ2-5, with a possible D match to TRBD2 (5 bases). Germline values: CDR1 MNHEY, CDR2 SMNVEV (reference sequence). Trimming removed 6 bases at V and 2 bases at J, with 19 bases between. The CDR3 extends over 16 amino acids. The CDR3 sequence is CASRPLAGAAQETQYF. The CDR3 DNA follows: TGTGCCAGCAGACCGCTGGCGGGCGCGGCACAAGAGACCCAGTACTTC.

The J gene is TRBJ2-2, the V gene TRBV15; the D is unclear. This CDR3 has 14 amino acids. V was clipped by 1 base and J by 6 bases, with 9 bases between them. Germline V gene sequence: CDR1 LNHNV, CDR2 YYDKDF (reference sequence). The CDR3, as DNA: TGTGCCACCAGCAGAGTAAGGGTTGCCGGGGAGCTGTTTTTT. It yields the protein CATSRVRVAGELFF.

In nucleotides, the CDR3 is TGTGCCAGCAGCTTAAGGCCCGCGGTCGGGGAGACCCAGTACTTC. Translated: CASSLRPAVGETQYF. The chain recombines TRBV7-6 with TRBJ2-5; no firm D call. V was trimmed by 2 bases and J by 5 bases, leaving 15 bases between them. CDR3 size: 15 residues. The germline V gene has CDR1 SGHVS and CDR2 FNYEAQ.

This chain joins TRBV6-5 and TRBJ1-1; tentative D call: TRBD1 (6 bases). The CDR3 length is 15 residues. Between the trimmed V and J ends, which lost 0 bases and 1 base, there was a span of 9 bases. Germline CDR1 reads MNHEY; CDR2 reads SVGAGI. CDR3 amino acids: CASSYSSTGNTEAFF. The CDR3 region has the DNA TGTGCCAGCAGTTACTCGTCGACAGGGAACACTGAAGCTTTCTTT.

V usage is TRBV9 and J usage is TRBJ2-1, with D maybe TRBD2 (6 bases). V lost 4 bases, J lost 4 bases, and 18 bases lay in between. Germline CDR1 and CDR2: SGDLS and YYNGEE. The CDR3 sequence is 16 residues long. The chain's CDR3 is CASSSRGPSAYNEQFF. The CDR3, as DNA: TGTGCCAGCAGCTCACGAGGGCCTAGCGCTTACAATGAGCAGTTCTTC.

The chain recombines TRBV5-1 with TRBJ1-2, with 9 bases identical to TRBD1. The ends lost 4 bases at V and 1 base at J; junction bases unmatched: 8. The germline V gene has CDR1 SGHRS and CDR2 YFSETQ. This CDR3 comprises 16 residues. CDR3 region: CASSPDRGWINYGYTF. CDR3 bases: TGCGCCAGCAGCCCGGACAGGGGTTGGATTAACTATGGCTACACCTTC.

The count of this clone is one. The V and J genes are TRBV27 and TRBJ2-5; tentatively, D is TRBD2 (5 bases). Trimming shortened V by 5 bases and J by 7 bases, and 11 bases separated the two germline ends. The CDR3 spans 12 residues. CDR1 MNHEY and CDR2 SMNVEV come from the germline V gene (reference sequence). CDR3 sequence reads: CASSPPAGTQYF. The DNA for the CDR3 is TGTGCCAGCAGTCCCCCCGCGGGGACCCAGTACTTC.

V is TRBV29-1 and J is TRBJ2-7; 10 nucleotides match TRBD1. The CDR3 runs 12 residues. V dropped 6 bases and J dropped 5; count of bases not matched to a gene: 4. CDR1 is SQVTM, CDR2 ANQGSEA, per germline. This CDR3 reads CSVDRGFNEQYF. The CDR3 DNA sequence: TGCAGCGTGGACAGGGGGTTCAACGAGCAGTACTTC.

The rearrangement uses TRBV11-2 and TRBJ2-7, with D perhaps TRBD1 (5 bases). CDR1 and CDR2 (germline): SGHAT, FQNNGV. Trimming cost V 1 base and J 0 bases, with 10 bases left between them. This CDR3 has 15 residues. The DNA of the CDR3 is TGTGCCAGCAGCTTAGGGCCAGACAGCTCCTACGAGCAGTACTTC. Protein sequence: CASSLGPDSSYEQYF.

This chain uses TRBV19 with TRBJ2-2, with unresolved D. This CDR3 spans 11 amino acids. CDR1 and CDR2 (germline): LNHDA, SQIVND (reference sequence). Trimming removed 9 bases at V and 6 bases at J, with 8 bases between. The CDR3: CASQTSGELFF. The DNA for the CDR3 is TGTGCCAGCCAAACCTCCGGGGAGCTGTTTTTT.

The V and J genes are TRBV7-2 and TRBJ2-1; no clear D. V shed 5 bases and J shed 8 bases, with 7 bases lying between them. Germline V lookup: CDR1 SGHTA, CDR2 FQGNSA. CDR3 length: 11 amino acids. The CDR3 bases are TGTGCCAGCAGCCCCGCCCATGAGCAGTTCTTC. Its translation: CASSPAHEQFF.

This clone occurred a few times. V and J are TRBV10-3 and TRBJ1-3, with D unresolved. The germline CDR1 and CDR2 sequences are ENHRY and SYGVKD. CDR3 size: 13 residues. The V gene lost 4 bases and the J gene lost 4 bases, with 8 bases spanning the gap. CDR3 region: CAISADLGNTIYF. The CDR3 DNA sequence: TGTGCCATCAGTGCAGACCTGGGAAACACCATATATTTT.

The chain links TRBV6-1 to TRBJ2-1; D is unclear. This CDR3 region has 12 residues. The germline V and J ends were trimmed by 3 bases and 4 bases, with 4 bases remaining between them. The V gene's germline CDR1 is MNHNS and CDR2 SASEGT. CDR3 region: CASSESYNEQFF. CDR3 nucleotides: TGTGCCAGCAGTGAGAGTTACAATGAGCAGTTCTTC.

The chain has TRBV4-2 and TRBJ2-2; TRBD2 matches at 12 bases. Germline lookup yields CDR1 LGHNA and CDR2 YNFKEQ. The CDR3 has 18 residues. Losses at the gene ends were 0 bases for V and 7 bases for J; bases not matched to a gene: 9. DNA of the CDR3: TGTGCCAGCAGCCAAGATCGGAGACTAGCGGGAGTAGGCGGGGAGCTGTTTTTT. Protein: CASSQDRRLAGVGGELFF.

The rearrangement joins TRBV19 to TRBJ2-7; 7 nucleotides align to TRBD1. The CDR3 spans 15 residues. Germline V gene data show CDR1 as LNHDA and CDR2 as SQIVND (reference sequence). With V trimmed by 5 bases and J by 3 bases, 10 bases remained unmatched. For the CDR3, the DNA is TGTGCCAGTAGTCCCCAGGGGGTTTCCGTCTACGAGCAGTACTTC. It translates to CASSPQGVSVYEQYF.

Details on this clone: The same CDR3 also results from other DNA sequences found in this sample. DNA for the CDR3: TGCGCCAGCAGCCAAGGAAAAGGGGGGACTGAAGCTTTCTTT. Its protein product is CASSQGKGGTEAFF. The V call is TRBV4-1, the J call TRBJ1-1; D may be TRBD1 (6 bases). This CDR3 region has 14 residues. The germline gives CDR1 MGHRA, CDR2 YSYEKL. V lost 1 base to trimming and J lost 5 bases, with 11 bases between them.

This clone was seen only a few times. V is TRBV28 and J is TRBJ2-7; no clear D gene. Trimming pared 5 bases from V and 2 bases from J, leaving 13 bases between. The CDR3 covers 14 residues. Germline V gives CDR1 MDHEN, CDR2 SYDVKM. DNA of the CDR3: TGTGCCAGCAGTCTTATACAGTCTCCCTACGAGCAGTACTTC. It codes for CASSLIQSPYEQYF.

The rearrangement links TRBV5-6 to TRBJ2-5; D possibly corresponds to TRBD1 (5 bases). The V end was cut by 0 bases, the J end by 4 bases, with 10 bases between. The length of the CDR3 is 14 residues. Germline-derived CDR1 and CDR2 are SGHDT and YYEEEE. For the CDR3, the DNA is TGTGCCAGCAGCTTGGGGACACCGCGAGAGACCCAGTACTTC. It encodes CASSLGTPRETQYF.

CDR3 protein: CASSNWDRGTDTQYF. The CDR3 nucleotides are TGTGCCAGCAGCAACTGGGACAGAGGCACAGATACGCAGTATTTT. The chain couples TRBV5-6 to TRBJ2-3, with 7 bases fitting TRBD1. Per the germline V gene, CDR1 is SGHDT and CDR2 is YYEEEE. Unmatched junction bases numbered 6, after V lost 4 bases and J lost 1 base. This CDR3 contains 15 residues.

This rearrangement joins TRBV15 to TRBJ1-4; D call uncertain. Trimming left V 0 bases short and J 2 bases short, with 7 bases between. CDR1 and CDR2 (germline): LNHNV, YYDKDF (reference sequence). This CDR3 spans 15 amino acids. Here the CDR3 reads CATSRDRITNEKLFF. The CDR3 DNA reads as TGTGCCACCAGCAGAGATCGGATTACTAATGAAAAACTGTTTTTT. The full variable domain, completed using reference TRBV15 and TRBJ1-4, is DAMVIQNPRYQVTQFGKPVTLSCSQTLNHNVMYWYQQKSSQAPKLLFHYYDKDFNNEADTPDNFQSRRPNTSFCFLDIRSPGLGDTAMYLCATSRDRITNEKLFFGSGTQLSVL.

The chain is built from TRBV11-2 and TRBJ1-1; D might be TRBD1 (5 bases). Trimming took 3 bases from V and 4 from J, leaving 15 bases between them. This CDR3 spans 15 amino acids. CDR1 SGHAT and CDR2 FQNNGV come from the germline V gene. CDR3 residues: CASSFNQGGGTEAFF. CDR3 in DNA: TGTGCCAGCAGCTTTAATCAGGGTGGGGGCACTGAAGCTTTCTTT. Combining the CDR3 with reference TRBV11-2 and TRBJ1-1 gives the whole variable domain EAGVAQSPRYKIIEKRQSVAFWCNPISGHATLYWYQQILGQGPKLLIQFQNNGVVDDSQLPKDRFSAERLKGVDSTLKIQPAKLEDSAVYLCASSFNQGGGTEAFFGQGTRLTVV.

V is TRBV9 and J is TRBJ2-3; D may be TRBD1 (6 bases). V was clipped by 1 base and J by 0 bases, with 12 bases between them. This CDR3 is built from 16 residues. Germline V lookup: CDR1 SGDLS, CDR2 YYNGEE. The CDR3 DNA reads TGTGCCAGCAGCGTACAGGGACAACCCAGCACAGATACGCAGTATTTT. This encodes CASSVQGQPSTDTQYF.

This clone was found a few times. The CDR3: CAISPDNLSGNTIYF. CDR3 coding DNA: TGTGCCATCAGTCCCGACAACCTCTCTGGAAACACCATATATTTT. The chain couples TRBV10-3 to TRBJ1-3; no reliable D call. Trimming removed 5 bases from V and 0 bases from J, with 11 bases in between. The CDR3 has 15 amino acids. Germline values: CDR1 ENHRY, CDR2 SYGVKD.